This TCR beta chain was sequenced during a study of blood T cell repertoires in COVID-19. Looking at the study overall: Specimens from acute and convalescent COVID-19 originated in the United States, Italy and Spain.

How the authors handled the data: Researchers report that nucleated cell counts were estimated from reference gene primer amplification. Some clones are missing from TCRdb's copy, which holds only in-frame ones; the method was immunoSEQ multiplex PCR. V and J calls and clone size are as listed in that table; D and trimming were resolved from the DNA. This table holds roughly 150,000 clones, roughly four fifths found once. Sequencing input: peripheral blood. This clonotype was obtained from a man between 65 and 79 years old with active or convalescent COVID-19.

Here the CDR3 reads CASSDNDRGDIQYF. The CDR3 DNA follows: TGTGCCAGCAGTGACAACGACAGGGGTGACATTCAGTACTTC. The chain uses TRBV6-4 and TRBJ2-4, with 8 nucleotides matching TRBD1. The V gene end was trimmed by 2 bases and the J gene end by 8 bases; junction bases not matched to a gene: 5. CDR1 and CDR2 from the germline V gene are MRHNA and SNTAGT. This CDR3 region has 14 residues.